The clone carrying this T cell receptor beta chain was counted ten times or more. This sample includes further DNA sequences coding for the same CDR3. Unmatched junction bases numbered 5, after V lost 5 bases and J lost 5 bases. The CDR3 loop spans 13 amino acids. Germline assignment: CDR1 MNHEY and CDR2 SVGAGI. This entry comes from a study of blood T cell repertoires in COVID-19. Study as a whole: COVID-19 samples from acute and convalescent phases originated in the United States, Italy and Spain. T cells, B-cell-depleted T cells, or PBMCs provided the cDNA or gDNA that served as material.

Authors' analysis steps: Quantification of nucleated cells was approximated via reference gene primer amplification. The assay was immunoSEQ multiplex PCR, and TCRdb's table has in-frame clones only and misses some. From that table come the V and J calls and clone size; the DNA was used to work out D and trimming. Seen here are over 250,000 clones, approximately 83% observed once, and the top ten hold approximately 10%. Sequencing was done on a sample of peripheral blood. The chain recombines TRBV6-5 with TRBJ1-2, with 7 bases aligning to TRBD1. This sequence was found in an older woman with acute or convalescent COVID-19. This CDR3 is CASSPEGAYGYTF. The CDR3 coding sequence is TGTGCCAGCAGTCCCGAGGGGGCGTATGGCTACACCTTC.